This entry lists 13 T cell receptor beta chains sequenced from one sample in a study of T cell repertoires in cytomegalovirus infection. TCRdb itself ran the reads through MiXCR, one entry per CDR3 protein. The table has 150,000 to 200,000 distinct CDR3 sequences, over 13% seen once. Sequenced input: PBMCs. Receptors were obtained from a human donor in good health (CMV status not recorded). Some clones in this sample may be carry-over from other donors' samples.

This clonotype was seen a handful of times. The chain carries TRBV6-1 and TRBJ2-5, with TRBD2 matching over 13 bases. CDR3 length: 15 residues. CDR1 and CDR2 (germline): MNHNS, SASEGT. The J segment lost 5 bases and the V segment lost 5 bases, leaving 5 bases of the junction unmatched. CDR3 loop: CASSITSGRDETQYF. Here the CDR3 DNA reads TGTGCCAGCAGTATAACTAGCGGGAGGGATGAGACCCAGTACTTC.

This clonotype showed up many times. The gene calls are TRBV6-2 or TRBV6-3 and TRBJ2-5; tentatively, D is TRBD1 (6 bases). The ends were cut back, 2 bases at V and 1 base at J, with 14 bases in the middle. The CDR3 has 16 residues. Looked up from germline, CDR1 is MNHEY and CDR2 is SVGEGT. CDR3 residues: CASSYPSGATQETQYF. The DNA for the CDR3 is TGTGCCAGCAGTTACCCCTCAGGGGCTACCCAAGAGACCCAGTACTTC.

The table lists this clonotype with a few counts. The germline gene is not matched at one end of the junction; a read error may be the cause. The rearrangement uses TRBV7-6 and TRBJ2-1, with 8 bases matching TRBD1. Per germline, CDR1 SGHVS and CDR2 FNYEAQ. The CDR3 extends over 15 amino acids. The DNA of the CDR3 is TGTGCTAGCAGCTTGCGACAGGGGATCCACAATGAGCAGTTCTTC. The encoded protein is CASSLRQGIHNEQFF.

This clonotype occurred many times. The J gene is TRBJ1-1, the V gene TRBV28, with D uncertain. CDR1 and CDR2 (germline): MDHEN, SYDVKM. CDR3 length: 13 amino acids. V lost 5 bases and J lost 0, with 7 bases in between. The chain's CDR3 is CASSKPVNTEAFF. The CDR3 DNA is TGTGCCAGCAGTAAACCAGTGAACACTGAAGCTTTCTTT. Supplemented by reference TRBV28 and TRBJ1-1, the full variable domain reads DVKVTQSSRYLVKRTGEKVFLECVQDMDHENMFWYRQDPGLGLRLIYFSYDVKMKEKGDIPEGYSVSREKKERFSLILESASTNQTSMYLCASSKPVNTEAFFGQGTRLTVV.

This clonotype has at least ten counts. The chain employs TRBV7-9 and TRBJ2-2, with D possibly matching TRBD1 (5 bases). V lost 3 bases, J lost 0 bases, and 5 bases lay in between. This CDR3 contains 14 residues. Germline V CDR1 and CDR2: SEHNR, FQNEAQ (reference sequence). CDR3 sequence reads: CASSLDTNTGELFF. Here the CDR3 DNA reads TGTGCCAGCAGCTTGGACACGAACACCGGGGAGCTGTTTTTT.

Sample share makes this clonotype medium-sized. This chain connects TRBV7-2 to TRBJ2-6; no reliable D call. The germline V and J ends were trimmed by 1 base and 11 bases, with 6 bases remaining between them. Germline loops: CDR1 SGHTA, CDR2 FQGNSA. This CDR3 spans 12 amino acids. The DNA for the CDR3 is TGTGCCAGCAGCTTAGAGGGCCACGTCCTGACTTTC. Its protein is CASSLEGHVLTF.

The table lists this clonotype with many counts. The V call is TRBV27, the J call TRBJ1-2; D is undetermined. This CDR3 has 15 residues. Trimming removed 3 bases at V and 4 bases at J, with 15 bases between. The germline gives CDR1 MNHEY, CDR2 SMNVEV (reference sequence). Written as DNA, the CDR3 is TGTGCCAGCAGTTTTGGCAGTCAGTTGGCCTATGGCTACACCTTC. Translating gives CASSFGSQLAYGYTF.

A single count supports this clonotype. The V and J genes are TRBV9 and TRBJ2-7; D not resolved. Trimming left V 0 bases short and J 0 bases short, with 10 bases between. Per the germline V gene, CDR1 is SGDLS and CDR2 is YYNGEE. The CDR3 has 15 residues. DNA for the CDR3: TGTGCCAGCAGCGTAGGGAGTAAATCCTCCTACGAGCAGTACTTC. Translating it yields CASSVGSKSSYEQYF.

This clonotype was recorded at least ten times. The V and J genes are TRBV6-2 or TRBV6-3 and TRBJ2-3; no firm D call. Germline V CDR1 and CDR2: MNHEY, SVGEGT. The CDR3 is 16 amino acids. The germline V and J ends were trimmed by 9 bases and 0 bases, with 19 bases remaining between them. The CDR3 protein is CASQSHQGPSTDTQYF. CDR3 nucleotides: TGTGCCAGTCAGTCCCATCAAGGTCCTAGCACAGATACGCAGTATTTT.

CDR3: CASSFRASPLHF. CDR3 nucleotides: TGTGCCAGCAGTTTCAGGGCTTCACCCCTCCACTTT. V usage is TRBV28 and J usage is TRBJ1-6; perhaps TRBD1 as D (5 bases). The V gene's germline CDR1 is MDHEN and CDR2 SYDVKM. Trimming cost V 3 bases and J 9 bases, with 6 bases left between them. CDR3 length: 12 residues.

This clonotype appeared many times. This chain connects TRBV4-3 to TRBJ2-3; no reliable D call. V lost 8 bases and J lost 4, with 10 bases in between. This CDR3 spans 12 amino acids. Germline V gene data show CDR1 as LGHNA and CDR2 as YSLEER. The CDR3 sequence: CASSERADTQYF. The CDR3 nucleotides read TGCGCCAGCTCCGAACGGGCAGATACGCAGTATTTT.

This clonotype has just a few counts. V is TRBV12-3 or TRBV12-4 and J is TRBJ1-6, with 11 nucleotides matching TRBD1. This CDR3 contains 16 residues. V dropped 6 bases and J dropped 6; count of bases not matched to a gene: 7. Here the CDR3 reads CASSQTGQGGNSPLHF. In nucleotides, the CDR3 is TGTGCCAGCAGCCAAACGGGACAGGGGGGTAATTCACCCCTCCACTTT.

In its sample, this clonotype was seen many times. The rearrangement uses TRBV7-9 and TRBJ2-1; perhaps TRBD2 as D (8 bases). V was cut by 4 bases and J by 4 bases, with 14 bases left in between. This CDR3 comprises 15 residues. Germline values: CDR1 SEHNR, CDR2 FQNEAQ (reference sequence). The CDR3 reads CASSSGRGPYNEQFF. The CDR3 region has the DNA TGTGCCAGCAGCTCCGGGAGGGGGCCTTACAATGAGCAGTTCTTC.